A single sample gave rise to the 15 T cell receptor beta chains below, sequenced in a study of T cells after yellow fever vaccination. TCRdb re-called the 5' RACE reads through MiXCR, storing one row per CDR3 protein. The table lists 250,000 to 300,000 distinct CDR3 sequences, around 5.3% of them singletons. This specimen was CD4+ T cells sorted from PBMCs, taken on the day of the yellow fever booster vaccination. Every receptor here comes from a man aged 18 to 30 who received the YFV17D yellow fever vaccine.

The chain has TRBV19 and TRBJ2-3, with D unresolved. The CDR3 consists of 13 residues. The ends were cut back, 10 bases at V and 1 base at J, with 12 bases in the middle. CDR1 is LNHDA, CDR2 SQIVND, per germline (reference sequence). The CDR3 here is CATYSWGTDTQYF. In nucleotides, the CDR3 is TGTGCCACCTATTCTTGGGGCACAGATACGCAGTATTTT.

V usage is TRBV9 and J usage is TRBJ2-1, with TRBD2 matching 13 bases. V shed 1 base, J shed 3 bases, and the junction held 4 bases outside the gene matches. In germline, CDR1 is SGDLS, CDR2 YYNGEE. The CDR3 is 17 residues long. The DNA of the CDR3 is TGTGCCAGCAGCGTACTGGGACTAGCGGGGAACTACAATGAGCAGTTCTTC. Its translation is CASSVLGLAGNYNEQFF.

The V gene is TRBV7-2, the J gene TRBJ2-5; the match to TRBD2 covers 11 bases. Germline assignment: CDR1 SGHTA and CDR2 FQGNSA. CDR3 length: 16 amino acids. V was clipped by 5 bases and J by 2 bases; unmatched bases: 7. Here the CDR3 reads CASSPGVAGGQETQYF. The CDR3 nucleotides are TGTGCCAGCAGCCCAGGGGTAGCGGGGGGGCAAGAGACCCAGTACTTC.

V usage is TRBV18 and J usage is TRBJ1-2; 11 bases match TRBD1. This CDR3 comprises 14 residues. From germline, CDR1 is KGHSH and CDR2 LQKENI. With V trimmed by 1 base and J by 8 bases, 3 bases remained unmatched. CDR3 in amino acids: CASSPQGQGDGYTF. The CDR3 DNA sequence: TGTGCCAGCTCACCACAGGGACAGGGGGACGGCTACACCTTC.

This clonotype was detected only a few times. CDR3 DNA sequence: TGTGCCAGCAGTTACTCGATAGCTAGGGGCCAGGAGACCCAGTACTTC. It yields the protein CASSYSIARGQETQYF. J is TRBJ2-5 and V is TRBV6-5; the D gene is possibly TRBD1 (5 bases). Germline assignment: CDR1 MNHEY and CDR2 SVGAGI. CDR3 length equals 16 residues. Trimming took off 0 bases at V and 5 bases at J, with 16 bases between the two ends.

This clonotype has more than one count but fewer than ten. This chain joins TRBV7-9 and TRBJ1-5; D is uncertain. The V end lost 1 base, the J end lost 4 bases, and 11 bases lay between the germline ends. Germline-derived CDR1 and CDR2 are SEHNR and FQNEAQ (reference sequence). The CDR3 runs to 15 residues. The CDR3 sequence is CASSLDTKWNQPQHF. In DNA, the CDR3 is TGTGCCAGCAGCTTAGATACAAAATGGAATCAGCCCCAGCATTTT.

This clonotype was seen more than once but under ten times. J is TRBJ1-2 and V is TRBV7-9; 9 bases match TRBD1. V shed 4 bases, J shed 9 bases, and the junction held 12 bases outside the gene matches. Germline assignment: CDR1 SEHNR and CDR2 FQNEAQ (reference sequence). The CDR3 covers 15 residues. This CDR3 reads CASSSLRTGASRYTF. In DNA form, the CDR3 reads TGTGCCAGCAGCTCCCTTCGGACAGGGGCTAGTCGCTACACCTTC. The full variable domain, rest sourced from reference TRBV7-9 and TRBJ1-2, is DTGVSQNPRHKITKRGQNVTFRCDPISEHNRLYWYRQTLGQGPEFLTYFQNEAQLEKSRLLSDRFSAERPKGSFSTLEIQRTEQGDSAMYLCASSSLRTGASRYTFGSGTRLTVV.

This clonotype was observed at least ten times. The V gene is TRBV4-3, the J gene TRBJ1-2; D unresolved. There are 16 residues in the CDR3. V gave up 4 bases and J gave up 4 bases, with 19 bases separating them. The germline V gene encodes CDR1 LGHNA and CDR2 YSLEER. This chain's CDR3 is CASSPVHFDLSYGYTF. The CDR3 coding sequence is TGCGCCAGCAGCCCCGTCCACTTTGACCTTTCCTATGGCTACACCTTC.

This rearrangement joins TRBV9 to TRBJ1-6; a weak D match, TRBD1 (5 bases). CDR3 length equals 15 residues. Germline CDR1 and CDR2: SGDLS and YYNGEE. Trimming removed 4 bases at V and 10 bases at J, with 18 bases between. The CDR3 spells CASSFGGSVNSPLHF. CDR3 DNA sequence: TGTGCCAGCAGCTTCGGGGGGTCAGTCAACTCACCCCTCCACTTT.

This clonotype was observed at least ten times. The chain is built from TRBV15 and TRBJ1-5, with D unresolved. There are 13 residues in the CDR3. The V end was cut by 8 bases, the J end by 6 bases, with 14 bases between. Germline loops: CDR1 LNHNV, CDR2 YYDKDF (reference sequence). The CDR3 nucleotides read TGTGCCACCTCTCGTGGAACGGGTCAGCCCCAGCATTTT. Its translation is CATSRGTGQPQHF.

This clonotype came up many times. The chain uses TRBV7-9 and TRBJ2-5; D might be TRBD1 (6 bases). The CDR3 has 11 residues. Germline loops: CDR1 SEHNR, CDR2 FQNEAQ (reference sequence). V was clipped by 10 bases and J by 4 bases, with 10 bases between them. The CDR3 DNA sequence: TGTGCCACCTCAGGGGTAGAGACCCAGTACTTC. Translation gives CATSGVETQYF. The full variable domain, in which reference TRBV7-9 and TRBJ2-5 provide the parts outside the CDR3, is DTGVSQNPRHKITKRGQNVTFRCDPISEHNRLYWYRQTLGQGPEFLTYFQNEAQLEKSRLLSDRFSAERPKGSFSTLEIQRTEQGDSAMYLCATSGVETQYFGPGTRLLVL.

This clonotype was seen more than once but under ten times. The chain uses TRBV15 and TRBJ1-2; D gene uncertain. This CDR3 has 13 residues. Between the trimmed V and J ends, which lost 1 base and 8 bases, there was a span of 11 bases. Germline CDR1 reads LNHNV; CDR2 reads YYDKDF (reference sequence). CDR3 bases: TGTGCCACCAGCAGAGTGGACCGCGCAGGCTACACCTTC. This encodes CATSRVDRAGYTF. The full variable domain, rest sourced from reference TRBV15 and TRBJ1-2, is DAMVIQNPRYQVTQFGKPVTLSCSQTLNHNVMYWYQQKSSQAPKLLFHYYDKDFNNEADTPDNFQSRRPNTSFCFLDIRSPGLGDTAMYLCATSRVDRAGYTFGSGTRLTVV.

This clonotype was observed a handful of times. The chain employs TRBV6-5 and TRBJ1-1; no reliable D call. V dropped 2 bases and J dropped 5 bases, with 9 bases sitting between them. Germline CDR1 reads MNHEY; CDR2 reads SVGAGI. This CDR3 is built from 13 residues. The CDR3 DNA reads as TGTGCCAGCAGTTACGGAACGGGGACTGAAGCTTTCTTT. Translating gives CASSYGTGTEAFF.

The table lists this clonotype with many counts. The gene calls are TRBV28 and TRBJ1-6, with 10 bases that match TRBD1. Germline values: CDR1 MDHEN, CDR2 SYDVKM. The V segment lost 4 bases and the J segment 10 bases; nucleotides outside the gene matches: 4. The CDR3 covers 14 residues. The DNA of the CDR3 is TGTGCCAGCAGTTCGGACAGGGGGAGGTCACCCCTCCACTTT. It yields the protein CASSSDRGRSPLHF.

This clonotype was counted at least ten times. The chain uses TRBV5-1 and TRBJ2-5; 12 bases fit TRBD2. With 0 bases clipped from V and 0 bases from J, the junction kept 6 bases outside the gene matches. CDR3 length equals 18 residues. The V gene's germline CDR1 is SGHRS and CDR2 YFSETQ. CDR3 amino acids: CASSLVSTSGGNQETQYF. The CDR3 DNA is TGCGCCAGCAGCTTGGTGTCGACTAGCGGGGGAAACCAAGAGACCCAGTACTTC.